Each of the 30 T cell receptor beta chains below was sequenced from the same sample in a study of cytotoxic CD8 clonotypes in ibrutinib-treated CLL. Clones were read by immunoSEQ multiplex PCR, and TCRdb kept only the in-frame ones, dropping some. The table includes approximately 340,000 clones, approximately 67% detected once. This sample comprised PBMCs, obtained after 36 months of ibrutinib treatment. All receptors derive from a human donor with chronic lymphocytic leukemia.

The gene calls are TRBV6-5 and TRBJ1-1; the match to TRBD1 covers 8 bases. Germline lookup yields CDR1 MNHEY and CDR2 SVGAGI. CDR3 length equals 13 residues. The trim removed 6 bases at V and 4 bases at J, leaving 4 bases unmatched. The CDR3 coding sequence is TGTGCCAGCAGAGAGACAGGGGCCACTGAAGCTTTCTTT. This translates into CASRETGATEAFF.

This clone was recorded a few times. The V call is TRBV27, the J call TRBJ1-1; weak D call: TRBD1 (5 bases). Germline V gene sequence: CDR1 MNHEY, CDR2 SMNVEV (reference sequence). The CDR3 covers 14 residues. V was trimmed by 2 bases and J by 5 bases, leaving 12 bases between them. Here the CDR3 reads CASSLAGGETEAFF. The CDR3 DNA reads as TGTGCCAGCAGTTTAGCTGGGGGGGAGACTGAAGCTTTCTTT.

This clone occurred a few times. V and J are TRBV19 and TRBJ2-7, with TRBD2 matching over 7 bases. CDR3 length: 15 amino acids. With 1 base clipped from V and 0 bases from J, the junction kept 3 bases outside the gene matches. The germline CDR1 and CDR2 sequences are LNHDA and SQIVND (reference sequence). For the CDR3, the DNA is TGTGCCAGTAGTATAGTTGGGGAGGGCTCCTACGAGCAGTACTTC. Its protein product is CASSIVGEGSYEQYF.

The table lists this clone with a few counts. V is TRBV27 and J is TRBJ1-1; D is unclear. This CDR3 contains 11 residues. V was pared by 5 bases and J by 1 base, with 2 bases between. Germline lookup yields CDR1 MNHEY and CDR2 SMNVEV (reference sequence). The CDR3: CASSKNTEAFF. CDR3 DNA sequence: TGTGCCAGCAGTAAGAACACTGAAGCTTTCTTT.

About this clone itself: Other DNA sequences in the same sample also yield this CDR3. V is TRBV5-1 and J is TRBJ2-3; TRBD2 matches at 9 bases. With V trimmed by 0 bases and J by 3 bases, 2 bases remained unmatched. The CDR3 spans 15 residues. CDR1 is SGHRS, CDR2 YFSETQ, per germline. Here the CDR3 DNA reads TGCGCCAGCAGCTTGGAAGCGGGGGGAACAGATACGCAGTATTTT. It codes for CASSLEAGGTDTQYF.

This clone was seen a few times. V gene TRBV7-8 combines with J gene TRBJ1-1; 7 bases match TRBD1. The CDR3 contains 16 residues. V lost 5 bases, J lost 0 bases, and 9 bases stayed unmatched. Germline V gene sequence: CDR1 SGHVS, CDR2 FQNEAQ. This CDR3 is CASSPLTGQVNTEAFF. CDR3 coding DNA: TGTGCCAGCAGCCCGCTAACCGGACAGGTGAACACTGAAGCTTTCTTT.

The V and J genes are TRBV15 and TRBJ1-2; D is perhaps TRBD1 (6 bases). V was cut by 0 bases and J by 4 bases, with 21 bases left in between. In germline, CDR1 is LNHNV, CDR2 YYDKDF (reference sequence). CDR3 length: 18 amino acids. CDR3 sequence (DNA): TGTGCCACCAGCAGAGATAAAGACCAGACAGGAAACCTCTATGGCTACACCTTC. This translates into CATSRDKDQTGNLYGYTF.

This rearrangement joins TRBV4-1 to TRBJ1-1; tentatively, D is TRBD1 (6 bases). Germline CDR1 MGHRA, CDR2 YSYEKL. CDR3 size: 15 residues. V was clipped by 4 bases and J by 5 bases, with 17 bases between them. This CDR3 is CASSPLWGGRTEAFF. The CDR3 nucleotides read TGCGCCAGCAGCCCTTTATGGGGGGGCCGGACTGAAGCTTTCTTT.

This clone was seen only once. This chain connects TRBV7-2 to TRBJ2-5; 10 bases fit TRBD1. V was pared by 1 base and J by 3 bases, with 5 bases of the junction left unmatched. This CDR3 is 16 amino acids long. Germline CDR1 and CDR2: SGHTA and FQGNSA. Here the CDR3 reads CASSLGTGTGEETQYF. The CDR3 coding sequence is TGTGCCAGCAGCTTAGGGACCGGGACAGGGGAAGAGACCCAGTACTTC.

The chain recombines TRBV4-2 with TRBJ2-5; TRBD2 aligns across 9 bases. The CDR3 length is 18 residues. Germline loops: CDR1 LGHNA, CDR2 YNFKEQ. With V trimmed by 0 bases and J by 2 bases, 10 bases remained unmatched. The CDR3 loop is CASSQDGRLAGIQETQYF. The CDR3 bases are TGTGCCAGCAGCCAAGATGGTCGCCTAGCGGGGATACAAGAGACCCAGTACTTC.

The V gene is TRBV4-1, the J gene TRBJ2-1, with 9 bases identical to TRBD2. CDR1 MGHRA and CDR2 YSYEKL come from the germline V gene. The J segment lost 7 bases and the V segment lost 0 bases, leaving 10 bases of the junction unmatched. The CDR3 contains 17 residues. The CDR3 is CASSQDPAGGRGNEQFF. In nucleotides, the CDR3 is TGCGCCAGCAGCCAAGACCCAGCGGGAGGACGTGGTAATGAGCAGTTCTTC.

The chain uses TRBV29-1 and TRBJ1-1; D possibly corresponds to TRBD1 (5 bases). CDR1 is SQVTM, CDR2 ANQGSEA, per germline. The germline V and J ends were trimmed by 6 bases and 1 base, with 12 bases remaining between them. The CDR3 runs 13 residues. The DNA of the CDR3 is TGCAGCGTACCCCGAGGGGCGAACACTGAAGCTTTCTTT. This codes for CSVPRGANTEAFF.

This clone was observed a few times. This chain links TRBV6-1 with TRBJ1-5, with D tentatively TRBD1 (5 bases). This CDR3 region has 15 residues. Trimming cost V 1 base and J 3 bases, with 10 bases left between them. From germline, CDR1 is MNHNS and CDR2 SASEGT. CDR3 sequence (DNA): TGTGCCAGCAGTGAAGGGGGGTTTCCCAATCAGCCCCAGCATTTT. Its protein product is CASSEGGFPNQPQHF.

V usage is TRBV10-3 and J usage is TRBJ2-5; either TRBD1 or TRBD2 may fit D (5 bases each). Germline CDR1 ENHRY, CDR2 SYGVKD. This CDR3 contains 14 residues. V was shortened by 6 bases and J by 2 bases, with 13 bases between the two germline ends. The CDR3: CAIRGEEGQETQYF. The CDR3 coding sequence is TGTGCCATCAGGGGGGAAGAGGGTCAAGAGACCCAGTACTTC.

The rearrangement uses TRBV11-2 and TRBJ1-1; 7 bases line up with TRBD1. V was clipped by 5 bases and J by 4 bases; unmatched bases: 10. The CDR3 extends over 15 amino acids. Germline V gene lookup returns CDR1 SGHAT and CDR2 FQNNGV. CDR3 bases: TGTGCCAGCAGCGGACGACAGGGCTGGGGCACTGAAGCTTTCTTT. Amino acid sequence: CASSGRQGWGTEAFF.

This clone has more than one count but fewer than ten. The CDR3 nucleotides read TGTGCCAGCAGCCAGGGCGGCTACGAGCAGTACTTC. Its protein product is CASSQGGYEQYF. V gene TRBV14 combines with J gene TRBJ2-7; no clear D gene. Trimming pared 3 bases from V and 3 bases from J, leaving 6 bases between. Germline assignment: CDR1 SGHDN and CDR2 FVKESK. This CDR3 comprises 12 residues. Complete variable domain (other parts from reference TRBV14 and TRBJ2-7): EAGVTQFPSHSVIEKGQTVTLRCDPISGHDNLYWYRRVMGKEIKFLLHFVKESKQDESGMPNNRFLAERTGGTYSTLKVQPAELEDSGVYFCASSQGGYEQYFGPGTRLTVT.

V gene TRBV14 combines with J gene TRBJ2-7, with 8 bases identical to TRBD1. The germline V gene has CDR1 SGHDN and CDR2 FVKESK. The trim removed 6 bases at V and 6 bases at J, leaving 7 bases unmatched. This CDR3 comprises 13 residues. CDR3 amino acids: CASRQIDRGEQYF. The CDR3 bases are TGTGCCAGCAGGCAGATTGACAGGGGCGAGCAGTACTTC.

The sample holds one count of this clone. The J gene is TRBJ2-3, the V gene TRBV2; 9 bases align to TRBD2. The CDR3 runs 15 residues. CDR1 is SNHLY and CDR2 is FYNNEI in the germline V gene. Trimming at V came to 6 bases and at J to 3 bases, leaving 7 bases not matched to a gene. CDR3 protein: CASSQTSGRTDTQYF. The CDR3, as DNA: TGTGCCAGCAGCCAGACTAGCGGTCGGACAGATACGCAGTATTTT.

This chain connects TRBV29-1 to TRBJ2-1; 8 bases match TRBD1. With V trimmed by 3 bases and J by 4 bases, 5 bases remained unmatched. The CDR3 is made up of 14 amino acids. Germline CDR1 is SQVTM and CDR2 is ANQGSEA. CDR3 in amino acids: CSVEGQVLYNEQFF. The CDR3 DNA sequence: TGCAGCGTTGAGGGACAGGTATTATACAATGAGCAGTTCTTC.

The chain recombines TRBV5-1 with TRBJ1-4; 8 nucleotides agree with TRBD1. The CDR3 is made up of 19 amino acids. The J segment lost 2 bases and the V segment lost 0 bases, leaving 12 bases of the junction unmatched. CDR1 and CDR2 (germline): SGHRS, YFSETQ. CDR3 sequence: CASSLEPGGRRLTNEKLFF. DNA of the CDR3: TGCGCCAGCAGCTTGGAACCAGGGGGCAGGAGATTGACTAATGAAAAACTGTTTTTT.

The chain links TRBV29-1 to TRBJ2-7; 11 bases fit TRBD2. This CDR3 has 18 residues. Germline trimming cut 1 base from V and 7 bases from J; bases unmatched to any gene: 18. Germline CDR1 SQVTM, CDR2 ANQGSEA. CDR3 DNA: TGCAGCGTTGAAGCCCCCCCCGGTAGCGGGGGGGCCGCGGGAGAGCAGTACTTC. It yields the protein CSVEAPPGSGGAAGEQYF.

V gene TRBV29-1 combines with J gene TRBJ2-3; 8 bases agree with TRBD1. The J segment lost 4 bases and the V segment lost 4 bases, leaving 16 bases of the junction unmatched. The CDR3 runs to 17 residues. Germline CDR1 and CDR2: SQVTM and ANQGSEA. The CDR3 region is CSVVIIMRETGADTQYF. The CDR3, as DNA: TGCAGCGTTGTAATAATAATGAGGGAGACAGGGGCAGATACGCAGTATTTT.

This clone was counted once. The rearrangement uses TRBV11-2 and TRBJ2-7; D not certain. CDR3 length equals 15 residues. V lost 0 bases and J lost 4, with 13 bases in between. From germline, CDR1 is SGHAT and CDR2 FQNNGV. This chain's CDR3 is CASSLEATLSYEQYF. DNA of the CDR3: TGTGCCAGCAGCTTAGAGGCCACTTTAAGTTACGAGCAGTACTTC. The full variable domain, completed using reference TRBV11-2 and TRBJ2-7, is EAGVAQSPRYKIIEKRQSVAFWCNPISGHATLYWYQQILGQGPKLLIQFQNNGVVDDSQLPKDRFSAERLKGVDSTLKIQPAKLEDSAVYLCASSLEATLSYEQYFGPGTRLTVT.

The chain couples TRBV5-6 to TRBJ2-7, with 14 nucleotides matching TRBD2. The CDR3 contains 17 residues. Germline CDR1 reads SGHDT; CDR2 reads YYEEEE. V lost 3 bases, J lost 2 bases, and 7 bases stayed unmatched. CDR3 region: CASSSYRTSGGTYEQYF. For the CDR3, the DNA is TGTGCCAGCAGCTCCTACAGGACTAGCGGGGGGACCTACGAGCAGTACTTC.

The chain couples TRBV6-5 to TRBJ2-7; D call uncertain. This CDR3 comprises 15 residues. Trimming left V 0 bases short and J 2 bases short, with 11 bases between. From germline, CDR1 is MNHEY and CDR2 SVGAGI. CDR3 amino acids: CASSYSFRPAYEQYF. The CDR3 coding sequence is TGTGCCAGCAGTTACTCTTTTAGACCCGCCTACGAGCAGTACTTC.

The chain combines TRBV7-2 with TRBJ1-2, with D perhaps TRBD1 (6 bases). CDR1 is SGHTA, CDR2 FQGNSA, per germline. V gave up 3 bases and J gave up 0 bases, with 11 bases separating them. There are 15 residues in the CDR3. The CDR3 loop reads CASSFERTANYGYTF. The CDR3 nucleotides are TGTGCCAGCAGCTTTGAGCGGACAGCTAACTATGGCTACACCTTC.

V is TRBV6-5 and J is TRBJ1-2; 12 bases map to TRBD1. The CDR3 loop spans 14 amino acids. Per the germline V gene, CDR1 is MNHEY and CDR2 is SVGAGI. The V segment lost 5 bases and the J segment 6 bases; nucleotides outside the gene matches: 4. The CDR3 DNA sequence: TGTGCCAGCAGTCGGGACAGGGGGCGGGATGGCTACACCTTC. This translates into CASSRDRGRDGYTF.

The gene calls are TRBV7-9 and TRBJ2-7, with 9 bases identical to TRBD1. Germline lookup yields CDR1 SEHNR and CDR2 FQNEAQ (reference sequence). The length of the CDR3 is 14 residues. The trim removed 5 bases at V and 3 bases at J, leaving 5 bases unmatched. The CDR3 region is CASSARTGDYEQYF. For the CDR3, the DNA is TGTGCCAGCAGCGCGCGGACAGGGGACTACGAGCAGTACTTC.

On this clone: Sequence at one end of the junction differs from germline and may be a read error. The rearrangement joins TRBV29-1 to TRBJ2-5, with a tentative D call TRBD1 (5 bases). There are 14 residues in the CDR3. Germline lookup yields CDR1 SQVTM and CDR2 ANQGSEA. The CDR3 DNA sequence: TGCAGCGTGGAAGTACAGGTCCTCCAAGAGACCCAGTACTTC. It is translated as CSVEVQVLQETQYF.

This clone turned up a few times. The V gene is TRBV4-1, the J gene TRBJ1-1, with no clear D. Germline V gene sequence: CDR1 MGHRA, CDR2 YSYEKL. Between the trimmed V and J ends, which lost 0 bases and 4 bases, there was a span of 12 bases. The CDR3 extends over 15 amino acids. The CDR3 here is CASSQDRFGRTEAFF. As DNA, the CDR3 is TGCGCCAGCAGCCAAGATCGATTTGGGCGCACTGAAGCTTTCTTT.